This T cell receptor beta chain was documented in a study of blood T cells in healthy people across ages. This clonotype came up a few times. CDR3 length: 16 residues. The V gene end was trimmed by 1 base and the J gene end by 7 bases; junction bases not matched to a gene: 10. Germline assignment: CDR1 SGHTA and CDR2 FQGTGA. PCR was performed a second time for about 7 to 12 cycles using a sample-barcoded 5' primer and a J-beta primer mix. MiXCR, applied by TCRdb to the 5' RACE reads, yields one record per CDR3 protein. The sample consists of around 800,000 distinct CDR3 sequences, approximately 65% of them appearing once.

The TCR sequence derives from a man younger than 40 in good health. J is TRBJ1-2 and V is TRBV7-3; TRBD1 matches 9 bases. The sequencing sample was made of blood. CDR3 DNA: TGTGCCAGCAGCTTAAACCCGGGACAGGGATCCGGTGGCTACACCTTC. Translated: CASSLNPGQGSGGYTF.